What follows are 31 T cell receptor beta chains derived from one specimen sequenced in a study of beta chain features in type 1 diabetes. TCRB transcripts that were expressed got sequenced, as all of the isolated RNA had been reverse transcribed. Method: immunoSEQ multiplex PCR; TCRdb's copy keeps in-frame clones and lacks some. This sample has some 330,000 clones, with approximately 9.9% found just once. The specimen sequenced was naive CD4+ T cells from blood. These receptors were collected from a woman between 25 and 40 years old in good health.

The chain recombines TRBV7-2 with TRBJ2-1; the match to TRBD2 covers 13 bases. From germline, CDR1 is SGHTA and CDR2 FQGNSA. V trimming: 6 bases; J trimming: 9 bases; junction bases outside the gene matches: 8. The CDR3 consists of 15 residues. CDR3 loop: CASSPGTSGNSEQFF. DNA of the CDR3: TGTGCCAGCAGTCCCGGGACTAGCGGGAACAGTGAGCAGTTCTTC.

This clone occurred a few times. The rearrangement uses TRBV30 and TRBJ2-2, with TRBD2 matching over 10 bases. The CDR3 has 14 residues. With V trimmed by 5 bases and J by 6 bases, 6 bases remained unmatched. The germline gives CDR1 GTSNPN, CDR2 SVGIG (reference sequence). The CDR3 loop reads CAWETSGWAGELFF. CDR3 DNA: TGTGCCTGGGAGACTAGCGGGTGGGCCGGGGAGCTGTTTTTT. The complete variable domain, with remaining parts taken from reference TRBV30 and TRBJ2-2, reads SQTIHQWPATLVQPVGSPLSLECTVEGTSNPNLYWYRQAAGRGLQLLFYSVGIGQISSEVPQNLSASRPQDRQFILSSKKLLLSDSGFYLCAWETSGWAGELFFGEGSRLTVL.

This clone has a handful of counts. The chain recombines TRBV28 with TRBJ2-7, with D tentatively TRBD1 (6 bases). With 6 bases removed from V and 1 base from J, the gap between germline ends came to 13 bases. The CDR3 extends over 14 amino acids. Germline V lookup: CDR1 MDHEN, CDR2 SYDVKM. DNA for the CDR3: TGTGCCAGCAGGATCAGGGGTAGGTCCTACGAGCAGTACTTC. Protein product: CASRIRGRSYEQYF. Combining the CDR3 with reference TRBV28 and TRBJ2-7 gives the whole variable domain DVKVTQSSRYLVKRTGEKVFLECVQDMDHENMFWYRQDPGLGLRLIYFSYDVKMKEKGDIPEGYSVSREKKERFSLILESASTNQTSMYLCASRIRGRSYEQYFGPGTRLTVT.

This chain uses TRBV4-2 with TRBJ2-1; maybe TRBD1 (5 bases). CDR3 size: 15 residues. Deletions cut 0 bases from V and 2 bases from J, with 8 bases between. The germline V gene has CDR1 LGHNA and CDR2 YNFKEQ. The CDR3 bases are TGTGCCAGCAGCCAAGAGACAGCCCCCTACAATGAGCAGTTCTTC. This codes for CASSQETAPYNEQFF.

This clone was counted only a few times. Other DNA sequences in this sample translate to the same CDR3. V is TRBV7-2 and J is TRBJ2-3; 14 bases agree with TRBD2. The junction had 5 bases not matched to a gene; V was cut back by 5 bases and J by 4 bases. Germline CDR1 and CDR2: SGHTA and FQGNSA. The CDR3 loop spans 16 amino acids. The CDR3 region has the DNA TGTGCCAGCAGCCTGGGACTAGCGGGAGCCGCAGATACGCAGTATTTT. It encodes CASSLGLAGAADTQYF.

This clone was seen a handful of times. The chain links TRBV11-1 to TRBJ1-1; 7 bases align to TRBD1. V lost 1 base to trimming and J lost 10 bases; unmatched junction nucleotides: 9. CDR1 is SGHAT and CDR2 is FQDESV in the germline V gene (reference sequence). The CDR3 is made up of 14 amino acids. This CDR3 reads CASSLEDRTGRAFF. Here the CDR3 DNA reads TGTGCCAGCAGCTTAGAAGATAGGACAGGCAGAGCTTTCTTT.

This clone occurred a few times. V gene TRBV19 combines with J gene TRBJ1-2; D is undetermined. From germline, CDR1 is LNHDA and CDR2 SQIVND (reference sequence). The germline V and J ends were trimmed by 5 bases and 7 bases, with 14 bases remaining between them. The CDR3 length is 13 residues. The CDR3 coding sequence is TGTGCCAGTAGTCCACGGCAGGCTATTGGCTACACCTTC. Amino acids: CASSPRQAIGYTF.

The chain is built from TRBV9 and TRBJ2-3; D possibly corresponds to TRBD2 (5 bases). Trimming shortened V by 4 bases and J by 1 base, and 16 bases separated the two germline ends. The CDR3 has 16 residues. Germline loops: CDR1 SGDLS, CDR2 YYNGEE. Here the CDR3 reads CASSSPGLAGTDTQYF. CDR3 sequence (DNA): TGTGCCAGCAGCTCCCCGGGCCTAGCAGGCACAGATACGCAGTATTTT.

The chain joins TRBV15 to TRBJ2-1; 14 positions match TRBD2. Germline V gene data show CDR1 as LNHNV and CDR2 as YYDKDF (reference sequence). The J segment lost 10 bases and the V segment lost 3 bases, leaving 11 bases of the junction unmatched. The CDR3 sequence is 17 residues long. The CDR3 reads CATSRAFGLAGGGEQFF. The CDR3 nucleotides are TGTGCCACCAGCAGGGCGTTCGGACTAGCGGGAGGAGGGGAGCAGTTCTTC.

There are a few counts of this clone. This chain links TRBV30 with TRBJ2-1; 13 bases align to TRBD2. CDR3 size: 16 residues. V gave up 3 bases and J gave up 7 bases; unmatched junction bases: 9. Germline V gene lookup returns CDR1 GTSNPN and CDR2 SVGIG (reference sequence). The DNA of the CDR3 is TGTGCCTGGAGCCCATGGACTAGCGGGAGACTGAATGAGCAGTTCTTC. As protein: CAWSPWTSGRLNEQFF.

This clone was found a few times. Germline and junction disagree at one end, which may indicate a read error. The rearrangement links TRBV7-7 to TRBJ2-3, with 11 bases identical to TRBD2. This CDR3 has 15 amino acids. Germline-derived CDR1 and CDR2 are SSHAT and FNYEAQ (reference sequence). CDR3 coding DNA: TGTGCTAGCAGCTTAGCGGGAGGGCCTTCAGATACGCAGTATTTT. The encoded protein is CASSLAGGPSDTQYF.

This clone was counted only a few times. The V gene is TRBV27, the J gene TRBJ2-7; 9 positions match TRBD1. J lost 5 bases, V lost 4 bases, and 0 bases had no gene match. The CDR3 totals 12 residues. Germline CDR1 and CDR2: MNHEY and SMNVEV (reference sequence). The CDR3 loop reads CASSWTGDEQYF. The CDR3 nucleotides are TGTGCCAGCAGTTGGACAGGGGACGAGCAGTACTTC.

The table lists this clone with a few counts. The J gene is TRBJ2-5, the V gene TRBV9; 8 bases align to TRBD2. The V and J ends lost 0 bases and 4 bases, in that order; junction bases with no gene match: 8. CDR3 length equals 16 residues. CDR1 and CDR2 from the germline V gene are SGDLS and YYNGEE. CDR3 sequence (DNA): TGTGCCAGCAGCGTAGGGAACGGGAGGGCCCCAGAGACCCAGTACTTC. Its protein is CASSVGNGRAPETQYF. Together with reference TRBV9 and TRBJ2-5, the CDR3 gives the full variable domain: DSGVTQTPKHLITATGQRVTLRCSPRSGDLSVYWYQQSLDQGLQFLIQYYNGEERAKGNILERFSAQQFPDLHSELNLSSLELGDSALYFCASSVGNGRAPETQYFGPGTRLLVL.

This clone was seen only a few times. The chain combines TRBV25-1 with TRBJ1-1, with D unclear. Germline lookup yields CDR1 MGHDK and CDR2 SYGVNS. The V and J ends lost 1 base and 0 bases respectively, with 12 bases between them. This CDR3 is 16 amino acids long. Here the CDR3 reads CASSEFHPAVNTEAFF. Here the CDR3 DNA reads TGTGCCAGCAGTGAATTTCATCCCGCGGTGAACACTGAAGCTTTCTTT.

The chain is built from TRBV27 and TRBJ1-4; TRBD1 is a possible D gene (6 bases). Trimming pared 0 bases from V and 7 bases from J, leaving 9 bases between. Looked up from germline, CDR1 is MNHEY and CDR2 is SMNVEV (reference sequence). The CDR3 extends over 14 amino acids. CDR3 sequence reads: CASSLSGQGEKLFF. The CDR3 DNA reads as TGTGCCAGCAGTTTATCGGGACAAGGTGAAAAACTGTTTTTT.

The chain has TRBV28 and TRBJ2-3; D ambiguous. CDR1 and CDR2 (germline): MDHEN, SYDVKM. The CDR3 has 14 residues. Trimming removed 3 bases at V and 1 base at J, with 8 bases between. CDR3: CASSFNQGTDTQYF. The CDR3 coding sequence is TGTGCCAGCAGTTTTAACCAGGGCACAGATACGCAGTATTTT.

This clone was observed a handful of times. The chain uses TRBV7-2 and TRBJ2-7, with 10 bases identical to TRBD1. The germline V gene has CDR1 SGHTA and CDR2 FQGNSA. The CDR3 runs to 15 residues. The ends lost 4 bases at V and 2 bases at J; junction bases unmatched: 5. CDR3 amino acids: CASSSGTGAPYEQYF. CDR3 sequence (DNA): TGTGCCAGCAGCTCAGGGACAGGGGCTCCCTACGAGCAGTACTTC.

The chain has TRBV5-8 and TRBJ1-5; D possibly corresponds to TRBD1 (5 bases). Per germline, CDR1 SGHTS and CDR2 YDEGEE. The CDR3 is 15 residues long. Trimming shortened V by 5 bases and J by 7 bases, and 19 bases separated the two germline ends. The CDR3 region has the DNA TGTGCCAGCAGTCATGGCCGGGGGGTAAGGCAGCCCCAGCATTTT. Translated, it gives CASSHGRGVRQPQHF.

The sample holds a few counts of this clone. The V and J genes are TRBV25-1 and TRBJ2-5, with TRBD2 matching 10 bases. Germline V lookup: CDR1 MGHDK, CDR2 SYGVNS. The CDR3 loop spans 14 amino acids. J was trimmed by 4 bases and V by 2 bases; bases with no gene match: 1. The CDR3 region is CASSETSGVETQYF. CDR3 DNA: TGTGCCAGCAGTGAAACTAGCGGGGTAGAGACCCAGTACTTC.

This chain links TRBV2 with TRBJ2-1; no clear D gene. The CDR3 is 11 residues long. CDR1 is SNHLY and CDR2 is FYNNEI in the germline V gene. V shed 6 bases and J shed 8 bases, with 8 bases lying between them. The CDR3 nucleotides are TGTGCCAGCAGCGAGCGCTATGAGCAGTTCTTC. This gives the protein CASSERYEQFF.

The chain is built from TRBV5-5 and TRBJ2-2; 9 bases line up with TRBD1. The ends lost 0 bases at V and 3 bases at J; junction bases unmatched: 3. Germline CDR1 SGHKS, CDR2 YYEKEE (reference sequence). This CDR3 has 16 residues. The CDR3 protein is CASSLGTGEYTGELFF. As DNA, the CDR3 is TGTGCCAGCAGCTTGGGGACAGGGGAGTACACCGGGGAGCTGTTTTTT.

The rearrangement links TRBV5-1 to TRBJ2-1; 8 nucleotides line up with TRBD2. The V segment lost 2 bases and the J segment 2 bases; nucleotides outside the gene matches: 3. Germline lookup yields CDR1 SGHRS and CDR2 YFSETQ. The CDR3 covers 15 residues. DNA for the CDR3: TGCGCCAGCAGCTTTAGCGGGGAAACCTACAATGAGCAGTTCTTC. Encoded protein: CASSFSGETYNEQFF.

The table lists this clone with a few counts. CDR3 loop: CASSFTGFEETQYF. The CDR3 nucleotides read TGTGCCAGCAGCTTCACAGGGTTCGAGGAGACCCAGTACTTC. The chain uses TRBV5-5 and TRBJ2-5; perhaps TRBD1 as D (6 bases). CDR1 SGHKS and CDR2 YYEKEE come from the germline V gene (reference sequence). V was cut by 2 bases and J by 5 bases, with 13 bases left in between. This CDR3 is built from 14 residues. Full variable domain (rest looked up from reference TRBV5-5 and TRBJ2-5): DAGVTQSPTHLIKTRGQQVTLRCSPISGHKSVSWYQQVLGQGPQFIFQYYEKEERGRGNFPDRFSARQFPNYSSELNVNALLLGDSALYLCASSFTGFEETQYFGPGTRLLVL.

This clone was seen a few times. V is TRBV28 and J is TRBJ2-1; 7 nucleotides agree with TRBD1. The germline CDR1 and CDR2 sequences are MDHEN and SYDVKM. V lost 4 bases and J lost 6; bases outside the gene matches: 9. The CDR3 is made up of 15 amino acids. Here the CDR3 reads CASSYLGTGVNEQFF. CDR3 coding DNA: TGTGCCAGCAGTTACTTAGGTACAGGGGTCAATGAGCAGTTCTTC.

This clone was seen a few times. The chain has TRBV18 and TRBJ2-5; D possibly corresponds to TRBD2 (5 bases). This CDR3 spans 13 amino acids. Germline V CDR1 and CDR2: KGHSH, LQKENI. V dropped 5 bases and J dropped 4 bases, with 11 bases sitting between them. CDR3 sequence: CASSAGRGETQYF. The CDR3 nucleotides read TGTGCCAGCTCAGCCGGACGGGGAGAGACCCAGTACTTC.

This clone has a handful of counts. The chain links TRBV2 to TRBJ2-1, with TRBD2 matching over 13 bases. This CDR3 is 15 amino acids long. Per the germline V gene, CDR1 is SNHLY and CDR2 is FYNNEI. The V gene end was trimmed by 4 bases and the J gene end by 5 bases; junction bases not matched to a gene: 2. This CDR3 is CASSAGTSGNNEQFF. CDR3 bases: TGTGCCAGCAGTGCCGGGACTAGCGGGAACAATGAGCAGTTCTTC.

V gene TRBV28 combines with J gene TRBJ1-1, with D uncertain. V was cut by 6 bases and J by 0 bases, with 20 bases left in between. Germline V lookup: CDR1 MDHEN, CDR2 SYDVKM. There are 17 residues in the CDR3. CDR3 DNA: TGTGCCAGCAGCCTAATTTTACGGCGGGTGATGAACACTGAAGCTTTCTTT. Translation gives CASSLILRRVMNTEAFF.

Only a few counts were recorded for this clone. The J gene is TRBJ2-3, the V gene TRBV18; 15 nucleotides align to TRBD2. In germline, CDR1 is KGHSH, CDR2 LQKENI. CDR3 length: 15 residues. V lost 3 bases and J lost 6; bases outside the gene matches: 1. CDR3 nucleotides: TGTGCCAGCTCACCCGGGACTAGCGGGAGGGATACGCAGTATTTT. Translated, it gives CASSPGTSGRDTQYF.

This chain links TRBV11-2 with TRBJ2-1, with TRBD2 matching 7 bases. Germline assignment: CDR1 SGHAT and CDR2 FQNNGV. V lost 5 bases to trimming and J lost 11 bases; unmatched junction nucleotides: 15. The CDR3 has 15 amino acids. DNA of the CDR3: TGTGCCAGCAGCGGAGTCAGCGGGCGGGAGACTAAGCAGTTCTTC. Protein sequence: CASSGVSGRETKQFF.

J is TRBJ2-7 and V is TRBV5-1, with D possibly matching TRBD2 (6 bases). CDR3 size: 18 residues. Between the trimmed V and J ends, which lost 0 bases and 1 base, there was a span of 20 bases. Germline V gives CDR1 SGHRS, CDR2 YFSETQ. CDR3 in amino acids: CASSLVPRRGFGSYEQYF. The CDR3 region has the DNA TGCGCCAGCAGCTTGGTGCCCCGGCGGGGTTTTGGGTCCTACGAGCAGTACTTC. The variable domain in full, with the rest retrieved from reference TRBV5-1 and TRBJ2-7, is KAGVTQTPRYLIKTRGQQVTLSCSPISGHRSVSWYQQTPGQGLQFLFEYFSETQRNKGNFPGRFSGRQFSNSRSEMNVSTLELGDSALYLCASSLVPRRGFGSYEQYFGPGTRLTVT.

This clone was recorded a few times. The chain joins TRBV9 to TRBJ2-5, with D unclear. CDR3 size: 13 residues. Germline lookup yields CDR1 SGDLS and CDR2 YYNGEE. V lost 4 bases, J lost 1 base, and 8 bases lay in between. The chain's CDR3 is CASSPRVQETQYF. DNA of the CDR3: TGTGCCAGCAGCCCCCGGGTCCAAGAGACCCAGTACTTC.